The 28 T cell receptor beta chains below all came from one sample that was sequenced in a study of Graves' ophthalmopathy and Graves' hyperthyroidism. The study amplified TCR beta CDR3 regions using RNA transcripts. Scientists carried out first-round RT-PCR using HTBI primers and then a second-round multiplex PCR. TCRdb re-called the multiplex PCR reads with MiXCR, one entry per CDR3 protein. The sample holds under 800,000 distinct CDR3 sequences; over 20% are singletons and the top ten take around 6.9%. Sequencing was done on a sample of peripheral blood. The receptors were sampled from a woman aged 18-29 years with stable Graves' hyperthyroidism. Some clones in this sample may be carry-over from other donors' samples.

A note on this clonotype: A read error may account for a junction end that differs from germline. The chain joins TRBV6-1 to TRBJ2-2; possible D gene TRBD2, 5 bases. CDR1 is MNHNS, CDR2 SASEGT, per germline. CDR3 length equals 17 residues. The CDR3: CASSANPDTTNTGELLF. The CDR3 nucleotides are TGTGCCAGCAGTGCAAACCCCGACACGACGAACACCGGGGAGCTGTTGTTT.

This clonotype was seen at least ten times. The chain recombines TRBV30 with TRBJ1-1; D gene ambiguous. V was trimmed by 3 bases and J by 5 bases, leaving 13 bases between them. This CDR3 is 13 amino acids long. Germline CDR1 and CDR2: GTSNPN and SVGIG (reference sequence). CDR3 nucleotides: TGTGCCTGGAGCGAGTTTAGGGCGACTGAAGCTTTCTTT. As protein: CAWSEFRATEAFF.

This clonotype was seen repeatedly, ten times or more. The chain combines TRBV10-1 with TRBJ1-3, with D unclear. This CDR3 has 13 amino acids. The germline V gene encodes CDR1 WNHNN and CDR2 SYGVQD (reference sequence). With 3 bases removed from V and 4 bases from J, the gap between germline ends came to 7 bases. In DNA form, the CDR3 reads TGCGCCAGCAGTGACAGCCAGGGAAACACCATATATTTT. Its translation: CASSDSQGNTIYF.

This clonotype was picked up a small number of times. The V call is TRBV2, the J call TRBJ2-3, with no clear D. Germline CDR1 reads SNHLY; CDR2 reads FYNNEI. V was shortened by 4 bases and J by 0 bases, with 11 bases between the two germline ends. This CDR3 is 15 amino acids long. The chain's CDR3 is CASSGPGFSTDTQYF. CDR3 DNA sequence: TGTGCCAGCAGTGGGCCGGGTTTTAGCACAGATACGCAGTATTTT.

In this sample, this clonotype turned up many times. The chain combines TRBV27 with TRBJ1-2; D not certain. This CDR3 region has 14 residues. The V and J ends lost 4 bases and 1 base respectively, with 10 bases between them. The V gene's germline CDR1 is MNHEY and CDR2 SMNVEV (reference sequence). The CDR3 DNA reads as TGTGCCAGCAGTTCTTTAAGGCTTAACTATGGCTACACCTTC. Translation: CASSSLRLNYGYTF.

This clonotype turned up a few times. The V gene is TRBV6-1, the J gene TRBJ2-7; D remains unclear. The CDR3 runs to 13 residues. Germline loops: CDR1 MNHNS, CDR2 SASEGT. V was pared by 8 bases and J by 2 bases, with 13 bases between. The CDR3 nucleotides are TGTGCCAGCTCCCCAGCAGCAACCTACGAGCAGTACTTC. This gives the protein CASSPAATYEQYF.

The rearrangement joins TRBV18 to TRBJ2-2, with D possibly TRBD1 on 5 matching bases. This CDR3 has 15 amino acids. Germline lookup yields CDR1 KGHSH and CDR2 LQKENI. Trimming left V 0 bases short and J 7 bases short, with 12 bases between. The CDR3 protein is CASSPPSGQGGELFF. The CDR3 region has the DNA TGTGCCAGCTCACCACCGTCAGGGCAAGGCGGGGAGCTGTTTTTT.

There are many counts of this clonotype. V and J are TRBV28 and TRBJ1-5; the match to TRBD1 covers 7 bases. The junction had 5 bases not matched to a gene; V was cut back by 3 bases and J by 0 bases. CDR1 MDHEN and CDR2 SYDVKM come from the germline V gene. This CDR3 is built from 16 residues. The CDR3 protein is CASSFGRDSSNQPQHF. CDR3 DNA: TGTGCCAGCAGTTTTGGCCGGGACAGTAGCAATCAGCCCCAGCATTTT.

This clonotype was found a few times. The CDR3 sequence: CASSLDREAWETQYF. CDR3 bases: TGTGCCAGCAGCTTAGATCGTGAGGCCTGGGAGACCCAGTACTTC. The gene calls are TRBV11-2 and TRBJ2-5; D unresolved. Per the germline V gene, CDR1 is SGHAT and CDR2 is FQNNGV. The CDR3 extends over 15 amino acids. V was cut by 0 bases and J by 5 bases, with 13 bases left in between.

Ten or more counts support this clonotype. V and J are TRBV7-3 and TRBJ2-7, with 10 bases matching TRBD2. The germline V gene encodes CDR1 SGHTA and CDR2 FQGTGA. J was trimmed by 0 bases and V by 5 bases; bases with no gene match: 4. This CDR3 is built from 15 residues. CDR3 DNA sequence: TGTGCCAGCAGCCCGAGCGGGGGGGCCTCCTACGAGCAGTACTTC. This translates into CASSPSGGASYEQYF.

V gene TRBV29-1 combines with J gene TRBJ2-3, with 11 bases matching TRBD2. The CDR3 runs 17 residues. The V segment lost 4 bases and the J segment 0 bases; nucleotides outside the gene matches: 9. Germline V gene sequence: CDR1 SQVTM, CDR2 ANQGSEA. CDR3 protein: CSVAETSGRLSTDTQYF. CDR3 coding DNA: TGCAGCGTTGCTGAAACTAGCGGGAGACTGAGCACAGATACGCAGTATTTT.

The rearrangement links TRBV6-1 to TRBJ2-5, with 7 bases identical to TRBD2. V lost 5 bases, J lost 4 bases, and 7 bases stayed unmatched. Germline assignment: CDR1 MNHNS and CDR2 SASEGT. CDR3 length: 14 amino acids. In DNA form, the CDR3 reads TGTGCCAGCAGTAGGGGAGGGTTTGGAGAGACCCAGTACTTC. This encodes CASSRGGFGETQYF.

This clonotype was detected ten times or more. The chain employs TRBV7-9 and TRBJ1-1; D unclear. CDR3 length equals 15 residues. Germline values: CDR1 SEHNR, CDR2 FQNEAQ (reference sequence). Trimming left V 1 base short and J 0 bases short, with 9 bases between. For the CDR3, the DNA is TGTGCCAGCAGCTTAGGAATGACCGTGAACACTGAAGCTTTCTTT. Protein: CASSLGMTVNTEAFF.

The chain employs TRBV12-5 and TRBJ1-5; the D gene is possibly TRBD1 (6 bases). Germline V CDR1 and CDR2: LGHNT, FRNRAP. This CDR3 is 16 amino acids long. V shed 3 bases and J shed 3 bases, with 15 bases lying between them. Here the CDR3 reads CASGFPGAGYNQPQHF. The DNA for the CDR3 is TGTGCTAGTGGTTTCCCGGGGGCAGGATACAATCAGCCCCAGCATTTT.

At least ten counts were recorded for this clonotype. CDR3 DNA sequence: TGTGCCAGCAGACCGACAGGGGAAAACACTGAAGCTTTCTTT. It codes for CASRPTGENTEAFF. The chain combines TRBV12-3 or TRBV12-4 with TRBJ1-1, with 8 bases fitting TRBD1. Trimming cost V 6 bases and J 2 bases; bases outside gene matches: 5. The CDR3 sequence is 14 residues long.

The rearrangement links TRBV2 to TRBJ2-2, with TRBD2 matching 7 bases. CDR3 length: 18 residues. V dropped 3 bases and J dropped 4; count of bases not matched to a gene: 14. CDR1 SNHLY and CDR2 FYNNEI come from the germline V gene. The CDR3 loop reads CASSETRLGLRPTGELFF. The CDR3 DNA follows: TGTGCCAGCAGTGAGACCAGGTTGGGACTACGGCCCACCGGGGAGCTGTTTTTT.

There are many counts of this clonotype. The rearrangement joins TRBV20-1 to TRBJ1-2; 7 bases are shared with TRBD1. Germline loops: CDR1 DFQATT, CDR2 SNEGSKA (reference sequence). This CDR3 has 13 residues. Germline trimming cut 3 bases from V and 3 bases from J; bases unmatched to any gene: 4. This CDR3 is CSARGGTDYGYTF. For the CDR3, the DNA is TGCAGTGCTAGGGGCGGGACAGACTATGGCTACACCTTC.

Regarding this clonotype: A clone one base away is much larger, so this may be a read error. The genes are TRBV28 and TRBJ2-6, with D possibly being TRBD1 or TRBD2 (5 bases each). Looked up from germline, CDR1 is MDHEN and CDR2 is SYDVKM. The CDR3 runs 16 residues. The CDR3, as DNA: TGTGCCAGCAGTTCGGGGATCCTCTCTGGGGCCAACGTCCTGGCTTTC. Its translation: CASSSGILSGANVLAF.

The gene calls are TRBV6-5 and TRBJ2-7; 9 bases fit TRBD1. CDR3 length equals 15 residues. Trimming removed 1 base from V and 2 bases from J; junction bases left unmatched: 3. Germline CDR1 reads MNHEY; CDR2 reads SVGAGI. The CDR3 here is CASSYYRGRTYEQYF. Written as DNA, the CDR3 is TGTGCCAGCAGTTACTACAGGGGGCGAACCTACGAGCAGTACTTC.

For this clonotype: This may stem from a read error, because a much larger clone lies one nucleotide away. The chain uses TRBV27 and TRBJ2-7; the D is unclear. Germline values: CDR1 MNHEY, CDR2 SMNVEV (reference sequence). Trimming removed 3 bases at V and 2 bases at J, with 11 bases between. The CDR3 totals 14 residues. The CDR3 region is CASSFASGPYEQYV. The CDR3 nucleotides are TGTGCCAGCAGTTTTGCTAGTGGCCCCTACGAGCAGTACGTC.

The chain employs TRBV12-3 or TRBV12-4 and TRBJ1-1; a weak D match, TRBD1 (5 bases). There are 16 residues in the CDR3. Trimming shortened V by 4 bases and J by 4 bases, and 19 bases separated the two germline ends. This CDR3 reads CASSSAVGVRSTEAFF. The CDR3, as DNA: TGTGCCAGCAGTTCAGCTGTGGGGGTTAGGAGCACTGAAGCTTTCTTT.

The sample holds many counts of this clonotype. The V gene is TRBV12-3 or TRBV12-4, the J gene TRBJ2-7; tentatively, D is TRBD1 or TRBD2 (5 bases each). This CDR3 comprises 13 residues. V dropped 3 bases and J dropped 3 bases, with 9 bases sitting between them. The CDR3 region has the DNA TGTGCCAGCAGTTTGGGGGACGGCTACGAGCAGTACTTC. Encoded protein: CASSLGDGYEQYF.

The chain combines TRBV13 with TRBJ2-5; D could derive from TRBD1 or TRBD2 (5 bases each). V was trimmed by 1 base and J by 4 bases, leaving 16 bases between them. Germline values: CDR1 PRHDT, CDR2 FYEKMQ (reference sequence). This CDR3 comprises 16 residues. Here the CDR3 reads CASSLDLGAPAETQYF. The DNA of the CDR3 is TGTGCCAGCAGCTTAGACCTCGGGGCCCCGGCAGAGACCCAGTACTTC.

The V call is TRBV19, the J call TRBJ2-5; D possibly corresponds to TRBD2 (6 bases). The CDR3 is made up of 15 amino acids. The germline V and J ends were trimmed by 2 bases and 2 bases, with 12 bases remaining between them. CDR1 LNHDA and CDR2 SQIVND come from the germline V gene (reference sequence). Written as DNA, the CDR3 is TGTGCCAGTAGTATAATGATTGGACTACAAGAGACCCAGTACTTC. Amino acids: CASSIMIGLQETQYF.

The chain employs TRBV11-1 and TRBJ2-5; TRBD1 agrees at 7 bases. Germline CDR1 reads SGHAT; CDR2 reads FQDESV (reference sequence). CDR3 length: 17 amino acids. Unmatched junction bases numbered 10, after V lost 1 base and J lost 2 bases. The CDR3 DNA follows: TGTGCCAGCAGCTTAGGATTTACAGGGGCGTCTCAAGAGACCCAGTACTTC. Protein sequence: CASSLGFTGASQETQYF.

This clonotype showed up many times. This chain links TRBV5-1 with TRBJ2-7; 7 bases align to TRBD1. This CDR3 is 15 amino acids long. J gave up 2 bases and V 1 base, and 6 bases lay outside the gene matches. Germline V gives CDR1 SGHRS, CDR2 YFSETQ. CDR3: CASSLRQGDPYEQYF. The CDR3 bases are TGCGCCAGCAGCTTGCGACAGGGAGATCCCTACGAGCAGTACTTC.

This clonotype was counted at least ten times. J is TRBJ1-6 and V is TRBV7-9; D unresolved. Per germline, CDR1 SEHNR and CDR2 FQNEAQ (reference sequence). The CDR3 loop spans 15 amino acids. V gave up 1 base and J gave up 8 bases, with 12 bases separating them. CDR3 coding DNA: TGTGCCAGCAGCTTAGGGGCATCGGCGGATTCACCCCTCCACTTT. Translating gives CASSLGASADSPLHF. Looking up the rest from reference TRBV7-9 and TRBJ1-6 gives the full variable domain: DTGVSQNPRHKITKRGQNVTFRCDPISEHNRLYWYRQTLGQGPEFLTYFQNEAQLEKSRLLSDRFSAERPKGSFSTLEIQRTEQGDSAMYLCASSLGASADSPLHFGNGTRLTVT.

Only a few counts were recorded for this clonotype. V and J are TRBV20-1 and TRBJ2-4; 7 nucleotides match TRBD1. With V trimmed by 3 bases and J by 6 bases, 11 bases remained unmatched. This CDR3 comprises 15 residues. Germline V gives CDR1 DFQATT, CDR2 SNEGSKA (reference sequence). CDR3 DNA sequence: TGCAGTGCTAGCGAGGGGGCGAGATGGTCAAACATTCAGTACTTC. It specifies CSASEGARWSNIQYF.